These T cell receptor beta chains were read from a single sample in a study of molecular identifiers for immune sequencing clone quantification. TCRdb independently ran MiXCR on the PCR reads; one entry per CDR3 protein. The sample contains about 89,000 distinct CDR3 sequences, under 20% of which appear only once. Sequencing used naive CD8+ T cells from blood, with Jurkat cell RNA spiked in. These receptors were obtained from a human donor in good health. Some libraries in this study had Jurkat cell RNA spiked in. Each CDR3 is given with its conserved first and last residue. A D gene is named only where the DNA matches it firmly. Not every row has a clone size; where given, it reads once, few, many or a size class.

CDR3nt | CDR3aa | d_gene | v_gene | abundance | j_gene
TGTGCCAGCAGTTACTCCTTACGGGGGGGCCATGAGACCCAGTACTTC | CASSYSLRGGHETQYF | TRBD2 | TRBV6-6 | many | TRBJ2-5
TGTGCCAGCAGCAAAGCAAGGAGAACGAACACCGGGGAGCTGTTTTTT | CASSKARRTNTGELFF | - | TRBV21-1 | many | TRBJ2-2
TGTGCCATCAGTGACAAAGATATCAGGGACCACCCGTACTTC | CAISDKDIRDHPYF | - | TRBV10-3 | many | TRBJ2-5
TGTGCCAGCGGACGACAGGGGCGCCACGAGCAGTACTTC | CASGRQGRHEQYF | TRBD1 | TRBV27 | many | TRBJ2-7
TGTGCCATCAGTGAGTCGACTGAAGCTTTCTTT | CAISESTEAFF | - | TRBV10-3 | many | TRBJ1-1
TGCAGCGTTGAAGATCCAGCAGGGGAATACTACAATGAGCAGTTCTTC | CSVEDPAGEYYNEQFF | - | TRBV29-1 | many | TRBJ2-1
TGTGCCAGCAGTGCCGACAGTAGCAATCAGCCCCAGCATTTT | CASSADSSNQPQHF | - | TRBV27 | many | TRBJ1-5
TGTGCCAACACCGAGGGGGTCACAGATACGCAGTATTTT | CANTEGVTDTQYF | - | TRBV7-2 | - | TRBJ2-3
TGTGCCAGCAGCTCATATAAAACAGGGACTAGGGGCTCCTACAATGAGCAGTTCTTC | CASSSYKTGTRGSYNEQFF | TRBD2 | TRBV7-8 | - | TRBJ2-1
TGTGCCAGTAGTCCTGCCTGGGGGACTGAAGCTTTCTTT | CASSPAWGTEAFF | - | TRBV19 | many | TRBJ1-1
TGTGCCAGCAGTCCGGGACTAGGGGGCACAGATACGCAGTATTTT | CASSPGLGGTDTQYF | TRBD2 | TRBV6-5 | - | TRBJ2-3
TGTGCCAGCAGTCCCCAGGGGGCTGCGTCGAACACTGAAGCTTTCTTT | CASSPQGAASNTEAFF | TRBD1 | TRBV6-6 | many | TRBJ1-1
TGTGCCCGAGCAACACAGGATCCGGGGTTTATTCCCGGCTCCTACGAGCAGTACTTC | CARATQDPGFIPGSYEQYF | - | TRBV21-1 | - | TRBJ2-7
TGTGCCAGCAGCCCCCTAGCGGGAGGGGGCACTGAGCAGTTCTTC | CASSPLAGGGTEQFF | TRBD2 | TRBV11-2 | many | TRBJ2-1
TGCGCCAGCAGCCAAGCGGCTAGCGGGGTCACCGGGGAGCTGTTTTTT | CASSQAASGVTGELFF | TRBD2 | TRBV4-3 | few | TRBJ2-2
TGTGCCAGCAGCGTAGACGAGACTAGCGGGGGGACTAGCACAGATACGCAGTATTTT | CASSVDETSGGTSTDTQYF | TRBD2 | TRBV9 | many | TRBJ2-3
TGTGCCAGCAGCCGCGTAGGGGGGGCCTTATGGGAGACCCAGTACTTC | CASSRVGGALWETQYF | - | TRBV7-9 | many | TRBJ2-5
TGCAGTGCTAGAGATGGTCACAGGGGGCTAGCCCCTGAGACCCAGTACTTC | CSARDGHRGLAPETQYF | TRBD1 | TRBV20-1 | - | TRBJ2-5
TGTGCCAGCAGCTTGGGGGTCAACTCCTACGAGCAGTACTTC | CASSLGVNSYEQYF | - | TRBV5-8 | many | TRBJ2-7
TGTGCCAGCTCCCCACAGGGGGGAAACATTCAGTACTTC | CASSPQGGNIQYF | TRBD1 | TRBV13 | many | TRBJ2-4
TGTGCCAGCAGCCTGACCGTCACAGGGATAGAGACCCAGTACTTC | CASSLTVTGIETQYF | - | TRBV5-6 | many | TRBJ2-5
TGCGCCAGCAGCCAAGATGAGGGACTTCAGGTTGAAGCTTTCTTT | CASSQDEGLQVEAFF | - | TRBV4-1 | many | TRBJ1-1